The clone carrying this T cell receptor beta chain came up a few times. The antigen is undetermined. V lost 4 bases and J lost 0; bases outside the gene matches: 5. The V gene's germline CDR1 is SGDLS and CDR2 YYNGEE. CDR3 length: 16 amino acids. cDNA carried unique molecular identifiers, and a universal primer site was added by template switching. In TCRdb, the 5' RACE reads were re-called with MiXCR into one record per CDR3 protein. Of around 670,000 distinct CDR3 sequences listed, 6% to 6.5% are singletons. These data come from a study of identical twins. Broader study findings: Memory repertoires showed no such pattern, whereas abundant cord blood beta clonotypes carried fewer insertions. Twin-shared out-of-frame alpha sequences showed excess low generation probability. The presence of invariant MAIT and iNKT cells could partly confound analyses of zero-insertion sequences.

The clonotype comes from a man younger than 35 in good health. The chain has TRBV9 and TRBJ2-3; 10 bases line up with TRBD2. Material: naive T cells sorted from blood. CDR3 nucleotides: TGTGCCAGCAGCACCCAGACTAGCGGGAGCACAGATACGCAGTATTTT. As protein: CASSTQTSGSTDTQYF.